Following are 21 T cell receptor beta chains from one sample sequenced in a study of spatial heterogeneity in lung cancer. Time point indicated: sample taken at primary tumor resection. Their antigen targets remain unknown. Using its own MiXCR run on the 5' RACE reads, TCRdb lists one record per CDR3 protein. This sample carries 9,500 to 10,000 distinct CDR3 sequences, approximately 6.3% of them seen once, and the ten largest clones take over 9.5%. Study findings and constraints: How many expanded intratumoral alpha and beta TCRs were present tracked the tumor mutation count, which was a count of nonsynonymous mutations.

The sequencing here drew on lung tumor tissue, taken at surgery. Every receptor here comes from a male donor with early-stage non-small cell lung cancer.

This clonotype has at least ten counts. This beta chain represents an off-target read in a library built for alpha chains; its size is of limited meaning. The rearrangement joins TRBV6-1 to TRBJ1-4, with unresolved D. V was trimmed by 3 bases and J by 7 bases, leaving 0 bases between them. Germline V CDR1 and CDR2: MNHNS, SASEGT. This CDR3 spans 10 amino acids. The chain's CDR3 is CASSDEKLFF. CDR3 sequence (DNA): TGTGCCAGCAGTGATGAAAAACTGTTTTTT.

This clonotype was seen repeatedly, ten times or more. This beta chain appears as a stray read in a library generated for alpha chains; its size is not informative. The gene calls are TRBV5-4 and TRBJ2-3; 11 bases are a match to TRBD2. The germline V gene encodes CDR1 SGHNT and CDR2 YYREEE (reference sequence). The V gene end was trimmed by 0 bases and the J gene end by 4 bases; junction bases not matched to a gene: 4. The CDR3 consists of 16 residues. As DNA, the CDR3 is TGTGCCAGCAGCTTGGTGGTAGCGGGGGGGCCAGATACGCAGTATTTT. Its protein product is CASSLVVAGGPDTQYF.

This clonotype was counted ten times or more. The library was built for alpha chains, so this beta chain is an off-target read and its size means little. V and J are TRBV13 and TRBJ2-7; D gene uncertain. The CDR3 runs 15 residues. The germline V gene has CDR1 PRHDT and CDR2 FYEKMQ (reference sequence). Between the trimmed V and J ends, which lost 0 bases and 2 bases, there was a span of 11 bases. CDR3 residues: CASSLGGVGAYEQYF. The CDR3 nucleotides are TGTGCCAGCAGCTTAGGCGGTGTAGGAGCCTACGAGCAGTACTTC.

This clonotype was counted at least ten times. This beta chain is a stray read from a library made for alpha chains; its abundance is not meaningful. This rearrangement joins TRBV28 to TRBJ1-6, with a tentative D call TRBD1 (5 bases). Germline V gives CDR1 MDHEN, CDR2 SYDVKM. Trimming took off 8 bases at V and 5 bases at J, with 22 bases between the two ends. This CDR3 comprises 17 residues. The CDR3 loop is CASRQGGFGTNNSPLHF. The CDR3 DNA reads TGTGCCAGCCGGCAGGGTGGTTTTGGCACTAATAATTCACCCCTCCACTTT.

This clonotype was seen many times. For a library built for alpha chains, this beta chain is a stray read; little rests on its size. This chain links TRBV4-2 with TRBJ1-1; D remains unclear. There are 14 residues in the CDR3. CDR1 is LGHNA and CDR2 is YNFKEQ in the germline V gene. V was clipped by 0 bases and J by 3 bases, with 8 bases between them. DNA of the CDR3: TGTGCCAGCAGCCAAGATGGCAGCGACACTGAAGCTTTCTTT. Its protein product is CASSQDGSDTEAFF.

This clonotype was seen repeatedly, ten times or more. Since the library was made to target alpha chains, this beta chain is a stray read and its abundance is not meaningful. The J gene is TRBJ1-2, the V gene TRBV30, with D possibly being TRBD1 (6 bases). Germline V gene sequence: CDR1 GTSNPN, CDR2 SVGIG (reference sequence). The CDR3 is 14 amino acids. V dropped 4 bases and J dropped 4 bases, with 16 bases sitting between them. CDR3 coding DNA: TGTGCCTGGAACAGGGCGTTAAAGGCCTATGGCTACACCTTC. Amino acid sequence: CAWNRALKAYGYTF. Using reference TRBV30 and TRBJ1-2 for the parts outside the CDR3, the full variable domain is SQTIHQWPATLVQPVGSPLSLECTVEGTSNPNLYWYRQAAGRGLQLLFYSVGIGQISSEVPQNLSASRPQDRQFILSSKKLLLSDSGFYLCAWNRALKAYGYTFGSGTRLTVV.

This clonotype was seen many times. This beta chain is off target for a library built for alpha chains, so its abundance means little. CDR3: CASSLMATGNYGYTF. CDR3 bases: TGTGCCAGCAGCCTAATGGCGACAGGGAACTATGGCTACACCTTC. The chain carries TRBV9 and TRBJ1-2, with 7 bases fitting TRBD1. CDR3 length equals 15 residues. Per germline, CDR1 SGDLS and CDR2 YYNGEE. V lost 4 bases to trimming and J lost 2 bases; unmatched junction nucleotides: 8. Full variable domain (outside the CDR3, taken from reference TRBV9 and TRBJ1-2): DSGVTQTPKHLITATGQRVTLRCSPRSGDLSVYWYQQSLDQGLQFLIQYYNGEERAKGNILERFSAQQFPDLHSELNLSSLELGDSALYFCASSLMATGNYGYTFGSGTRLTVV.

With respect to this clonotype: This beta chain came through as a stray read in a library set up for alpha chains, and its size says little. The chain uses TRBV12-3 or TRBV12-4 and TRBJ1-5, with TRBD1 matching over 7 bases. V shed 7 bases and J 4 bases; nucleotides not matched to a gene: 4. The CDR3 is made up of 13 amino acids. The CDR3 sequence: CASKGQSNQPQHF. In nucleotides, the CDR3 is TGTGCCAGCAAGGGACAGTCAAATCAGCCCCAGCATTTT.

This clonotype was recorded many times. This beta chain appears as a stray read in a library generated for alpha chains; its size is not informative. The rearrangement joins TRBV20-1 to TRBJ2-1; D gene uncertain. The CDR3 is made up of 11 amino acids. CDR1 DFQATT and CDR2 SNEGSKA come from the germline V gene (reference sequence). V lost 3 bases and J lost 10, with 10 bases in between. Written as DNA, the CDR3 is TGCAGTGCTAGGACCCCCCGCGAGCAGTTCTTC. It yields the protein CSARTPREQFF.

In this sample, this clonotype turned up many times. With the library built for alpha chains, this beta chain is off target and its frequency is not meaningful. The chain has TRBV5-1 and TRBJ2-2; D is perhaps TRBD2 (5 bases). CDR1 and CDR2 from the germline V gene are SGHRS and YFSETQ. V was clipped by 4 bases and J by 4 bases, with 11 bases between them. CDR3 length equals 14 residues. CDR3 loop: CASSPQRLTGELFF. The CDR3 DNA is TGCGCCAGCAGCCCCCAGCGGCTCACCGGGGAGCTGTTTTTT.

Notes on this clonotype: In a library made to pick up alpha chains, this beta chain is a stray read with a size that means little. The CDR3 spells CASSSEGGLAKNIQYF. The CDR3 coding sequence is TGTGCCAGCAGCTCCGAGGGGGGTTTAGCCAAAAACATTCAGTACTTC. V usage is TRBV7-2 and J usage is TRBJ2-4; D could derive from TRBD1 or TRBD2 (6 bases each). The V and J ends lost 4 bases and 0 bases respectively, with 13 bases between them. This CDR3 is built from 16 residues. CDR1 SGHTA and CDR2 FQGNSA come from the germline V gene.

Ten or more counts support this clonotype. Being off target in a library aimed at alpha chains, this beta chain has a size of little meaning. V usage is TRBV30 and J usage is TRBJ1-2, with D uncertain. The CDR3 has 13 residues. The germline gives CDR1 GTSNPN, CDR2 SVGIG (reference sequence). The V and J ends lost 0 bases and 6 bases respectively, with 11 bases between them. CDR3 loop: CAWSVRAQDGYTF. CDR3 in DNA: TGTGCCTGGAGTGTTAGGGCCCAAGATGGCTACACCTTC.

This clonotype has at least ten counts. This beta chain is an off-target read within a library intended for alpha chains, so its frequency means little. The rearrangement links TRBV7-9 to TRBJ1-1, with D uncertain. Germline V gene lookup returns CDR1 SEHNR and CDR2 FQNEAQ (reference sequence). The CDR3 is made up of 13 amino acids. V shed 5 bases and J shed 7 bases, with 14 bases lying between them. The CDR3 region has the DNA TGTGCCAGCAGCCTCCCCTCCAAATTTGAAGCTTTCTTT. The encoded protein is CASSLPSKFEAFF.

This clonotype was found many times. The library was designed around alpha chains, so this beta chain is a stray read whose abundance carries little weight. The V gene is TRBV19, the J gene TRBJ1-5; D perhaps matches TRBD1 (6 bases). Trimming cost V 2 bases and J 1 base, with 18 bases left between them. Per germline, CDR1 LNHDA and CDR2 SQIVND (reference sequence). The CDR3 spans 18 residues. DNA of the CDR3: TGTGCCAGTAGTATACCCCTCCGGGGGGCTGAAAGCAATCAGCCCCAGCATTTT. Translated: CASSIPLRGAESNQPQHF.

As for this clonotype: A junction end diverges from the germline sequence, so it may reflect a read error. Because this beta chain is a stray read in a library intended to capture alpha chains, its abundance should not be given much weight. The rearrangement uses TRBV19 and TRBJ1-5; D remains unclear. Germline-derived CDR1 and CDR2 are LNHDA and SQIVND (reference sequence). The CDR3 is made up of 14 amino acids. The chain's CDR3 is CASSTVQPNQPHHF. The CDR3 DNA reads as TGTGCCAGTAGTACAGTACAGCCTAATCAGCCCCACCATTTT.

There are many counts of this clonotype. Little can be read into the size of this beta chain, an off-target read in a library designed for alpha chains. The chain links TRBV5-1 to TRBJ1-1, with D hard to call. CDR1 is SGHRS and CDR2 is YFSETQ in the germline V gene. The CDR3 has 16 amino acids. Trimming pared 3 bases from V and 4 bases from J, leaving 19 bases between. For the CDR3, the DNA is TGCGCCAGCAGCTCCGACCTTGAGAGATCTGGCACTGAAGCTTTCTTT. Amino acid sequence: CASSSDLERSGTEAFF.

The table lists this clonotype with many counts. This beta chain turned up in a library designed for alpha chains; as an off-target read, its abundance says little. The chain joins TRBV10-3 to TRBJ2-2, with D possibly TRBD1 on 5 matching bases. There are 14 residues in the CDR3. V was clipped by 5 bases and J by 0 bases, with 7 bases between them. Germline CDR1 and CDR2: ENHRY and SYGVKD. In DNA form, the CDR3 reads TGTGCCATCAGTAACAGGACGAACACCGGGGAGCTGTTTTTT. Translation gives CAISNRTNTGELFF.

This clonotype was picked up many times. In a library made to pick up alpha chains, this beta chain is a stray read with a size that means little. The chain joins TRBV3-1 to TRBJ1-5, with no clear D. The CDR3 is made up of 15 amino acids. V was cut by 1 base and J by 6 bases, with 13 bases left in between. The V gene's germline CDR1 is LGHDT and CDR2 YNNKEL (reference sequence). The CDR3 nucleotides read TGTGCCAGCAGCCAAGTCCCGAATACCCCTCAGCCCCAGCATTTT. This translates into CASSQVPNTPQPQHF.

By frequency in the sample, this clonotype is medium-sized. The library was prepared for alpha chains; this beta chain is a stray read, so its frequency means little. The J gene is TRBJ1-5, the V gene TRBV12-3 or TRBV12-4; maybe TRBD1 (5 bases). This CDR3 is built from 15 residues. V lost 5 bases to trimming and J lost 9 bases, with 20 bases between them. CDR3 in DNA: TGTGCCAGCAGTATTACCCAGGGAGGTCATCGGCCCCAGCATTTT. It encodes CASSITQGGHRPQHF.

This clonotype counts as medium-sized. For a library built for alpha chains, this beta chain is a stray read; little rests on its size. The J gene is TRBJ2-7, the V gene TRBV5-6; 7 bases are a match to TRBD1. The CDR3 contains 14 residues. J was trimmed by 1 base and V by 4 bases; bases with no gene match: 5. Per the germline V gene, CDR1 is SGHDT and CDR2 is YYEEEE. DNA for the CDR3: TGTGCCAGCAGCCCGACAGGGCGTTCCTACGAGCAGTACTTC. Translated: CASSPTGRSYEQYF.

In this sample, this clonotype is medium-sized. With the library built for alpha chains, this beta chain is off target and its frequency is not meaningful. The chain uses TRBV4-1 and TRBJ2-5, with 9 bases fitting TRBD2. Trimming took 7 bases from V and 4 from J; bases not matched to a gene: 4. This CDR3 has 13 amino acids. Germline V gene lookup returns CDR1 MGHRA and CDR2 YSYEKL. CDR3 bases: TGCGCCAGCACCTCTAGCGGGATAGAGACCCAGTACTTC. It codes for CASTSSGIETQYF.